The TCR beta chain described here comes from a study of cytomegalovirus exposure and HLA in healthy donors. Study-level findings and limits: A later analysis linked a missense variant in DCLRE1C to the trimming of TCR beta V and J genes. Associated with cytomegalovirus, according to the listing, were 150 to 200 TCR beta chains. Most TCRs appeared rarely, but some public TCRs recurred in many donors.

This PCR relied on a set of 60 Vbeta primers and 13 Jbeta primers. Clones were read by immunoSEQ multiplex PCR, and TCRdb kept only the in-frame ones, dropping some. This repertoire shows around 160,000 clones, roughly 77% found once; its top ten account for about 8%. There were likely unrecorded immune exposures, though donors were nominally healthy when sampled. This clone was found a few times. Its target is unknown. The CDR3 sequence is 18 residues long. CDR1 and CDR2 from the germline V gene are GTSNPN and SVGIG (reference sequence). Trimming at V came to 2 bases and at J to 0 bases, leaving 8 bases not matched to a gene.

The receptor was isolated from a woman aged 40 to 50 in good health and CMV-seropositive. The specimen sequenced was PBMCs. The V and J genes are TRBV30 and TRBJ2-6, with 9 bases that match TRBD1. The CDR3 DNA reads as TGTGCCTGGAGTTCTCCGGGACAGGGCCACTCTGGGGCCAACGTCCTGACTTTC. It is translated as CAWSSPGQGHSGANVLTF.